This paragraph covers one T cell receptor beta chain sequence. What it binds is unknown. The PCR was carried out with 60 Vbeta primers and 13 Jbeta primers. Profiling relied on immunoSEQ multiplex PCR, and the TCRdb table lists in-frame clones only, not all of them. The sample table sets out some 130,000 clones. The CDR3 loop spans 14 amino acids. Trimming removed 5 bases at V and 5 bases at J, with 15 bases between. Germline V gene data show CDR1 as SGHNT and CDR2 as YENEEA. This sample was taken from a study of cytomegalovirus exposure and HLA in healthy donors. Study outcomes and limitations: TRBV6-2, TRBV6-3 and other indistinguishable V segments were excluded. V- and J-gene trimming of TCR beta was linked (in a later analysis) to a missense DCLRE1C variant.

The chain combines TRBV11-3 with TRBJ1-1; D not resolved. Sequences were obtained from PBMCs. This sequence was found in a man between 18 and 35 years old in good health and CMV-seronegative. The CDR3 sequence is CASSAIRSGTEAFF. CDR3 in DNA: TGTGCCAGCAGCGCCATCCGGTCGGGGACTGAAGCTTTCTTT.